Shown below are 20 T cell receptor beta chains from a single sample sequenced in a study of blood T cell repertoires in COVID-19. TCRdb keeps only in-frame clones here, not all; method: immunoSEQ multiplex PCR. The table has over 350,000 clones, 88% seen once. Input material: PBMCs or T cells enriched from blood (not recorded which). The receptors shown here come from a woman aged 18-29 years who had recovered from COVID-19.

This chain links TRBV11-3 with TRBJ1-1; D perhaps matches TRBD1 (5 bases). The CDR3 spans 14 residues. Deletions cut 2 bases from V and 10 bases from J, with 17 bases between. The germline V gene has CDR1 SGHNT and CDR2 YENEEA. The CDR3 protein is CASSLLWGRGVAFF. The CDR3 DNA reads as TGTGCCAGCAGCTTACTATGGGGCAGAGGTGTAGCTTTCTTT.

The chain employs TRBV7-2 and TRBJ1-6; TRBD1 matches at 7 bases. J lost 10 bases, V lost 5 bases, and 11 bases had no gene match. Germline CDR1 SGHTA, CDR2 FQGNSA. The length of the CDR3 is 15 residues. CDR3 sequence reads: CASSQFSGGPSPLHF. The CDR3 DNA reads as TGTGCCAGCAGCCAGTTCTCAGGGGGACCCTCACCCCTCCACTTT. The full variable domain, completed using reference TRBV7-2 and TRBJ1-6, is GAGVSQSPSNKVTEKGKDVELRCDPISGHTALYWYRQSLGQGLEFLIYFQGNSAPDKSGLPSDRFSAERTGGSVSTLTIQRTQQEDSAVYLCASSQFSGGPSPLHFGNGTRLTVT.

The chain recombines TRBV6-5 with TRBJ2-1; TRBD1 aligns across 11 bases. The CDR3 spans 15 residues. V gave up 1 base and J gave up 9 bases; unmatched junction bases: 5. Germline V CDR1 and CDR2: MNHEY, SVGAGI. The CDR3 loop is CASSYLGQGDSEQFF. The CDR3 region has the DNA TGTGCCAGCAGTTACTTGGGACAGGGGGATTCTGAGCAGTTCTTC.

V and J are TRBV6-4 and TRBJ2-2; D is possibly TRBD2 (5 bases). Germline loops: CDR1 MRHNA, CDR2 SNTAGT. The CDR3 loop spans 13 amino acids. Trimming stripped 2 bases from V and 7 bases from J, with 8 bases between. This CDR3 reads CASSDREFGELFF. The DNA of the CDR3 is TGTGCCAGCAGTGACAGGGAGTTCGGGGAGCTGTTTTTT.

The CDR3 protein is CSVETSNTGELFF. CDR3 DNA: TGCAGCGTTGAGACATCGAACACCGGGGAGCTGTTTTTT. The V gene is TRBV29-1, the J gene TRBJ2-2; D gene unclear. V gave up 3 bases and J gave up 0 bases, with 5 bases separating them. CDR3 length: 13 residues. The germline CDR1 and CDR2 sequences are SQVTM and ANQGSEA.

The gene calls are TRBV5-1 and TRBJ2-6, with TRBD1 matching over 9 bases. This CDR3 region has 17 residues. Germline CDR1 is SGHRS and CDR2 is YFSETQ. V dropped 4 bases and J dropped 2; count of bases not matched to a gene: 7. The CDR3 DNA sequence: TGCGCCAGCAGCGCCGGGGACAGGGCACCTGGGGCCAACGTCCTGACTTTC. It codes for CASSAGDRAPGANVLTF.

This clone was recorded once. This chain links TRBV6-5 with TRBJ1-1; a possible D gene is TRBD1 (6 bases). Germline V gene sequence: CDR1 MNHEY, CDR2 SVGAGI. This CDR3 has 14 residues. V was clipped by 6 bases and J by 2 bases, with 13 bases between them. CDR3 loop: CASSLGQRNTEAFF. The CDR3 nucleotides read TGTGCCAGCAGCCTAGGACAGCGTAACACTGAAGCTTTCTTT.

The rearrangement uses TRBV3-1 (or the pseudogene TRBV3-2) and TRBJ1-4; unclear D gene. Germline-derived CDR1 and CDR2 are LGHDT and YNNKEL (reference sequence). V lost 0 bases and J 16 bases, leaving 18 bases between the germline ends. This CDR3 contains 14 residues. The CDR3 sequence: CASSQDLNTPTSFF. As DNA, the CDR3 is TGTGCCAGCAGCCAAGATCTAAATACCCCTACTTCGTTTTTT.

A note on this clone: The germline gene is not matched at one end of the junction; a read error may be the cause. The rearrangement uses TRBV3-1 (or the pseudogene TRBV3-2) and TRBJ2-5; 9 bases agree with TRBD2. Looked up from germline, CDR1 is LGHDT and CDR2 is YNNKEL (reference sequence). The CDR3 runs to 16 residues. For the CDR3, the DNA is TGTGCTAGCAGCCAAGAATGGGCGGGGGGGTCACAGACCCAGTACTTC. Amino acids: CASSQEWAGGSQTQYF.

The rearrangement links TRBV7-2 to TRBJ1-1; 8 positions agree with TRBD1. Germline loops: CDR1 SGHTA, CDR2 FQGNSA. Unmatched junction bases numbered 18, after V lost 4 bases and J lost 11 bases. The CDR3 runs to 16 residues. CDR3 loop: CASSSSRQGQGIVAFF. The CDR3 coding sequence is TGTGCCAGCAGCTCATCTCGACAGGGGCAGGGTATTGTGGCTTTCTTT.

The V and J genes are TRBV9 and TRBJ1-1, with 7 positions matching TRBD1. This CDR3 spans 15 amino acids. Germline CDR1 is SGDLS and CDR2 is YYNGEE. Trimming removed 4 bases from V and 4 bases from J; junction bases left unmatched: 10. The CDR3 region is CASSPFRGAGTEAFF. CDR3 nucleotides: TGTGCCAGCAGCCCCTTCAGGGGGGCGGGCACTGAAGCTTTCTTT.

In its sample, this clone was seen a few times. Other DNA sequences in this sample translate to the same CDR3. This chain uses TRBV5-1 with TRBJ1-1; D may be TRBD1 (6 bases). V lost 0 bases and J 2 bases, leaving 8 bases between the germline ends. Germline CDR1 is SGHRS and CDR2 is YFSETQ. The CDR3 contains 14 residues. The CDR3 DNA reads TGCGCCAGCAGCTTGGACAGGGTAAACACTGAAGCTTTCTTT. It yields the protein CASSLDRVNTEAFF. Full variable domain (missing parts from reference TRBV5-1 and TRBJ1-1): KAGVTQTPRYLIKTRGQQVTLSCSPISGHRSVSWYQQTPGQGLQFLFEYFSETQRNKGNFPGRFSGRQFSNSRSEMNVSTLELGDSALYLCASSLDRVNTEAFFGQGTRLTVV.

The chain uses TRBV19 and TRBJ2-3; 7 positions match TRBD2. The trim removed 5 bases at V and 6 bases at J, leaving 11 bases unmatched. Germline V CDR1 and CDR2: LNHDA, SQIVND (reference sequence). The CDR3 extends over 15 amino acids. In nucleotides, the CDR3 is TGTGCCAGTAGTGGGGGAGGGCAGATTGGGGATACGCAGTATTTT. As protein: CASSGGGQIGDTQYF.

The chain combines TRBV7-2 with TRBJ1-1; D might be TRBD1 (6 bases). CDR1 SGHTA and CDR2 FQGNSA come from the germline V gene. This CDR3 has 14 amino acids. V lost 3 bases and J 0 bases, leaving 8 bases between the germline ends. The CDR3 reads CASSFRGMNTEAFF. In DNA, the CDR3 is TGTGCCAGCAGCTTCAGGGGAATGAACACTGAAGCTTTCTTT.

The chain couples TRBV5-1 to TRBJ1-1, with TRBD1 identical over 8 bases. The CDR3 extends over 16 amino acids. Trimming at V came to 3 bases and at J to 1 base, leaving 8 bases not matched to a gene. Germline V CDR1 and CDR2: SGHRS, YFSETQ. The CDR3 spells CASSSRVGTGNTEAFF. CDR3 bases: TGCGCCAGCAGCTCCCGAGTTGGGACAGGGAACACTGAAGCTTTCTTT.

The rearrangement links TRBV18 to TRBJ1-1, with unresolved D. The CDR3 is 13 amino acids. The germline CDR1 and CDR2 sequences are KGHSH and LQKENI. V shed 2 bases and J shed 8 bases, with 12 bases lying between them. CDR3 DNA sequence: TGTGCCAGCTCACCAGGGTTGGGAGTCGAAGCTTTCTTT. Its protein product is CASSPGLGVEAFF.

The CDR3 loop is CASSDTSGSYEQYF. As DNA, the CDR3 is TGCGCCAGCAGTGACACTAGCGGCTCCTACGAGCAGTACTTC. The rearrangement joins TRBV5-1 to TRBJ2-7; the match to TRBD2 covers 8 bases. CDR1 and CDR2 (germline): SGHRS, YFSETQ. The CDR3 extends over 14 amino acids. The ends lost 5 bases at V and 0 bases at J; junction bases unmatched: 4.

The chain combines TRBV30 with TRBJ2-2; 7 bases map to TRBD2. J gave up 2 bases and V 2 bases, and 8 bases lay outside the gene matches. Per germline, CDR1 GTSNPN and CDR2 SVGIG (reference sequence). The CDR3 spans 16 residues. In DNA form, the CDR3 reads TGTGCCTGGAGTCTGGCTTTGACTAGCAACACCGGGGAGCTGTTTTTT. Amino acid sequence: CAWSLALTSNTGELFF.

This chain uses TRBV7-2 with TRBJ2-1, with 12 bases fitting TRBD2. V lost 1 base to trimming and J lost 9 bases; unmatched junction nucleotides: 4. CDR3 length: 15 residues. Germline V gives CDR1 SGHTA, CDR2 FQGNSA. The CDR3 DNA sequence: TGTGCCAGCAGCTTAGGGGCTAGCGGGGGGGGTGAGCAGTTCTTC. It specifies CASSLGASGGGEQFF.

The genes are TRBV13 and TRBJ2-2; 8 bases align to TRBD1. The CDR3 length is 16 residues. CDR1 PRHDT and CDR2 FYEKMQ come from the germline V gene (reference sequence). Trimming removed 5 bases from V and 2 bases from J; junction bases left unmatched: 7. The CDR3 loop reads CASSPWQGANTGELFF. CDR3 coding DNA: TGTGCCAGCAGCCCCTGGCAGGGGGCCAACACCGGGGAGCTGTTTTTT. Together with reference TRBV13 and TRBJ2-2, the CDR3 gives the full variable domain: AAGVIQSPRHLIKEKRETATLKCYPIPRHDTVYWYQQGPGQDPQFLISFYEKMQSDKGSIPDRFSAQQFSDYHSELNMSSLELGDSALYFCASSPWQGANTGELFFGEGSRLTVL.